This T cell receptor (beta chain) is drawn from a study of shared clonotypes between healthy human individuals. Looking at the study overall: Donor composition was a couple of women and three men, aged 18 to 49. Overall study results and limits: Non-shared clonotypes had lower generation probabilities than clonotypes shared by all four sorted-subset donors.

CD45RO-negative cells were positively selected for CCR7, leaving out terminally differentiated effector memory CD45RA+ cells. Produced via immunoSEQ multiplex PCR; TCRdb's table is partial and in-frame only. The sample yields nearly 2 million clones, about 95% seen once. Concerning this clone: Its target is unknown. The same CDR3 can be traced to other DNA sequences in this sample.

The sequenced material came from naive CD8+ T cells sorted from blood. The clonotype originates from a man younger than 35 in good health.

CDR3 amino acids: CSARDNHGYTF. The CDR3 nucleotides are TGCAGTGCCCGGGACAACCATGGCTACACCTTC. The chain combines TRBV20-1 with TRBJ1-2, with TRBD1 as a possible D gene (6 bases). Germline CDR1 reads DFQATT; CDR2 reads SNEGSKA (reference sequence). This CDR3 has 11 amino acids. The germline V and J ends were trimmed by 6 bases and 6 bases, with 11 bases remaining between them.